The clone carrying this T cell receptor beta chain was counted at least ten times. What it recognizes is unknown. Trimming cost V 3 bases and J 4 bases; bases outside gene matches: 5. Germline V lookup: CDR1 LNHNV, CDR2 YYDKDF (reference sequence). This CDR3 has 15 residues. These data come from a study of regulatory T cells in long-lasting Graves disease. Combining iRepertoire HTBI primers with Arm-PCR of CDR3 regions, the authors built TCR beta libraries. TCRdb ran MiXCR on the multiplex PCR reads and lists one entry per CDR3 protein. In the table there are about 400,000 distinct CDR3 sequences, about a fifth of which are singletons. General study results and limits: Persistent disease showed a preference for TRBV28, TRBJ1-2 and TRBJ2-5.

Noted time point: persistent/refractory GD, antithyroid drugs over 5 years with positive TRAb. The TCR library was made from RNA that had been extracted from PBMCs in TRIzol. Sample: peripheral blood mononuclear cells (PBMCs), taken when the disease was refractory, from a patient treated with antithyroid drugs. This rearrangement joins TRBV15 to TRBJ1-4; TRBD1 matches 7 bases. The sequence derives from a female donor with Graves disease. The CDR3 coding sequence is TGTGCCACCAGCAGTAACAGGGGCAATAATGAAAAACTGTTTTTT. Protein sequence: CATSSNRGNNEKLFF.